The 6 T cell receptor beta chains given below trace back to one sample, sequenced in a study of blood T cell repertoires in COVID-19. TCRdb keeps only in-frame clones here, not all; method: immunoSEQ multiplex PCR. The sample holds approximately 250,000 clones, over 80% seen once. The sample comprised peripheral blood. Source of these receptors: a woman aged 55 to 70 with active or convalescent COVID-19.

This clone was observed many times. The chain is built from TRBV5-1 and TRBJ2-3, with TRBD2 identical over 8 bases. Germline V gives CDR1 SGHRS, CDR2 YFSETQ. The V segment lost 4 bases and the J segment 2 bases; nucleotides outside the gene matches: 9. This CDR3 comprises 16 residues. CDR3 bases: TGCGCCAGCAGCCTTGCACTAGCGGAATTCACAGATACGCAGTATTTT. Residues: CASSLALAEFTDTQYF.

The chain is built from TRBV5-1 and TRBJ2-1; perhaps TRBD1 as D (6 bases). The germline V gene has CDR1 SGHRS and CDR2 YFSETQ. With 6 bases removed from V and 0 bases from J, the gap between germline ends came to 7 bases. The CDR3 is made up of 13 amino acids. CDR3 sequence reads: CASTGVSYNEQFF. In nucleotides, the CDR3 is TGCGCCAGCACAGGGGTCTCCTACAATGAGCAGTTCTTC.

The J gene is TRBJ2-2, the V gene TRBV30; possible D gene TRBD2, 5 bases. Trimming removed 8 bases at V and 5 bases at J, with 12 bases between. The CDR3 has 12 residues. CDR1 is GTSNPN and CDR2 is SVGIG in the germline V gene (reference sequence). The CDR3 reads CARTGETGELFF. The CDR3 bases are TGTGCCCGAACCGGGGAGACCGGGGAGCTGTTTTTT.

The chain couples TRBV6-5 to TRBJ2-5; 7 bases agree with TRBD2. J gave up 5 bases and V 6 bases, and 12 bases lay outside the gene matches. Germline lookup yields CDR1 MNHEY and CDR2 SVGAGI. This CDR3 is 15 amino acids long. The CDR3 is CASRVDSHGGETQYF. In nucleotides, the CDR3 is TGTGCCAGCAGGGTAGACTCCCACGGGGGGGAGACCCAGTACTTC.

The chain links TRBV4-1 to TRBJ1-1, with 9 bases that match TRBD1. Per germline, CDR1 MGHRA and CDR2 YSYEKL. Unmatched junction bases numbered 6, after V lost 1 base and J lost 6 bases. The CDR3 has 15 residues. As DNA, the CDR3 is TGCGCCAGCAGCCAAGTGGGACAGGGTGATCCTGAAGCTTTCTTT. It is translated as CASSQVGQGDPEAFF.

The chain has TRBV10-1 and TRBJ2-3; 8 bases align to TRBD1. The CDR3 consists of 13 residues. The trim removed 8 bases at V and 4 bases at J, leaving 5 bases unmatched. Looked up from germline, CDR1 is WNHNN and CDR2 is SYGVQD (reference sequence). The CDR3 sequence: CASGQGASDTQYF. Here the CDR3 DNA reads TGCGCCAGCGGGCAGGGGGCGTCAGATACGCAGTATTTT.